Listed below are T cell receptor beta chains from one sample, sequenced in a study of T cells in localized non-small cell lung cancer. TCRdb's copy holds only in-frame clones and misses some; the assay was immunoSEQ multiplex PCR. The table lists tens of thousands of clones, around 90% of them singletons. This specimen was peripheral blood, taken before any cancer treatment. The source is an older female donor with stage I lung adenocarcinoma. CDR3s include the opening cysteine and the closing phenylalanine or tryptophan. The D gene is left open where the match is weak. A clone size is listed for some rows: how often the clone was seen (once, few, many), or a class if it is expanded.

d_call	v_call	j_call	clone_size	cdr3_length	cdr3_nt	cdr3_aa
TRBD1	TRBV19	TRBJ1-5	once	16	TGTGCCAGTAGTTACTGGACAGGAAATTCTTATCAGCCCCAGCATTTT	CASSYWTGNSYQPQHF
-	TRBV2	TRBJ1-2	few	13	TGTGCCAGCGGCGGGCTACAGGTCTATGGCTACACCTTC	CASGGLQVYGYTF
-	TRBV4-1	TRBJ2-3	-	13	TGCGCCAGCAGCCCGCAGTCAGGTCGTACGCAGTATTTT	CASSPQSGRTQYF
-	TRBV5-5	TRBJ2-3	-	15	TGTGCCAGCAGTTCTTATGGGGGGTTGTCAGATACGCAGTATTTT	CASSSYGGLSDTQYF
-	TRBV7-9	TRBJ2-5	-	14	TGTGCCAGCAGCCCCGCGGATGGGAAAGAGACCCAGTACTTC	CASSPADGKETQYF
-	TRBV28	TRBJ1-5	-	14	TGTGCCAGCAGTTTAAAAGGGGTTGTTCAGCCCCAGCATTTT	CASSLKGVVQPQHF
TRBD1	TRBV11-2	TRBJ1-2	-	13	TGTGCCAGCAGCCTGGACAGGGTGTATGGCTACACCTTC	CASSLDRVYGYTF
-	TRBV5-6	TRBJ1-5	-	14	TGTGCCAGCAGCCTTGGGTTTACTCGGCAGCCCCAGCATTTT	CASSLGFTRQPQHF
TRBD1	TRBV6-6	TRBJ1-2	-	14	TGTGCCAGCAGTCCCGACAGGGCCGCTTATGGCTACACCTTC	CASSPDRAAYGYTF
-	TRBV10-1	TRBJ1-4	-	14	TGCGCCAGCAGTCCGGACAGTGGTAATGAAAAACTGTTTTTT	CASSPDSGNEKLFF
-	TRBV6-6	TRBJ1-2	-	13	TGTGCCAGCAGTTCGACAGCGGGCTATGGCTACACCTTC	CASSSTAGYGYTF
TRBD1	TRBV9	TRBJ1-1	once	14	TGTGCCAGCAGCGCGGGACAGGGAAACACTGAAGCTTTCTTT	CASSAGQGNTEAFF
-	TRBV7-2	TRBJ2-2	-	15	TGTGCCAGCAGCGCGAGGACCGATCGCACCGGGGAGCTGTTTTTT	CASSARTDRTGELFF
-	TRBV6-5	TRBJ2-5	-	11	TGTGCCAGCAGTTACTTAGAGACCCAGTACTTC	CASSYLETQYF
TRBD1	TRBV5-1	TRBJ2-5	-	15	TGCGCCAGCAGCCCGTGGGACAGGATCCGAGAGACCCAGTACTTC	CASSPWDRIRETQYF
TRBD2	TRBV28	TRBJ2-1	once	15	TGTGCCAGCAGTTATCAACGGGGGGGCCCCAGTGAGCAGTTCTTC	CASSYQRGGPSEQFF
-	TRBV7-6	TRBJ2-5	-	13	TGTGCCAGCAGCCCCCCACTCGAGGAGACCCAGTACTTC	CASSPPLEETQYF
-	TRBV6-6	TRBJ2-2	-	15	TGTGCCAGCACCCTGGACCGCTCTGACACCGGGGAGCTGTTTTTT	CASTLDRSDTGELFF
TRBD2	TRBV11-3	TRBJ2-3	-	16	TGTGCCAGCAGCTCCGGGACTAGCGGGGGAGCGCATCAACAGTATTTT	CASSSGTSGGAHQQYF
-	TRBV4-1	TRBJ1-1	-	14	TGCGCCAGCAGCCCGGGGAGGCCGAACACTGAAGCTTTCTTT	CASSPGRPNTEAFF
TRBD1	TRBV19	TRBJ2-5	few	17	TGTGCCAGTAGTATACTCGGACAGGGGGCCGCACAAGAGACCCAGTACTTC	CASSILGQGAAQETQYF
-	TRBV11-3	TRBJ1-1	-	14	TGTGCCAGCAGCTTGGGACTCCAGAACACTGAAGCTTTCTTT	CASSLGLQNTEAFF
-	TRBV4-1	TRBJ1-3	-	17	TGCGCCAGCAGCCAAGTAGGTCGGACTATGGGGGGAAACACCATATATTTT	CASSQVGRTMGGNTIYF
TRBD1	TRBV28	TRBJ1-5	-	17	TGTGCCAGCAGTTTACCTTCCGGACAGGGGAGCAATCAGCCCCAGCATTTT	CASSLPSGQGSNQPQHF
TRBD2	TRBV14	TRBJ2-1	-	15	TGTGCCAGCAGCCAAGGACTAGCGGGGGGGCACGAGCAGTTCTTC	CASSQGLAGGHEQFF
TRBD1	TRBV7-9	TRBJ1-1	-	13	TGTGCCAGCAGGTCGACAGGGTTACCTGAAGCTTTCTTT	CASRSTGLPEAFF
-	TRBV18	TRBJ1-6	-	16	TGTGCCAGCTCACCACTGGGAGGAGGGGGTGATTCACCCCTCCACTTT	CASSPLGGGGDSPLHF
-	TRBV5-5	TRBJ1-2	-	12	TGTGCCAGCAGCTTGGGGGGCTATGGCTACACCTTC	CASSLGGYGYTF
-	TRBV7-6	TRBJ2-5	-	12	TGTGCCAGCAGGGGGGCTGAAGAGACCCAGTACTTC	CASRGAEETQYF
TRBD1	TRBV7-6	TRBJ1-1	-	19	TGTGCCAGCACCCCCATCCCTATGGGACAGGGGGCCGGTGGCACTGAAGCTTTCTTT	CASTPIPMGQGAGGTEAFF
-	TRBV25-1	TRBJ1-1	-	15	TGTGCCAGCAAGGGCCACCGACAGCCGAACACTGAAGCTTTCTTT	CASKGHRQPNTEAFF
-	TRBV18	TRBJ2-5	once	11	TGTGCCAGCTCACCACAAGAGACCCAGTACTTC	CASSPQETQYF
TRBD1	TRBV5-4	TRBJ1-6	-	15	TGTGCCAGCAGCCTAAAACAGGGGGCTTCTTCACCCCTCCACTTT	CASSLKQGASSPLHF
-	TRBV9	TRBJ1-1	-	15	TGTGCCAGCAGCGTCCGTGGGTCTCGGAACACTGAAGCTTTCTTT	CASSVRGSRNTEAFF
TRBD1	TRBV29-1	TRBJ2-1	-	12	TGCAGCGAGGACTACGGGACAGGGGAGCAGTTCTTC	CSEDYGTGEQFF
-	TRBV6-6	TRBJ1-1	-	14	TGTGCCAGCAGTTACTCAGACGGGGACACTGAAGCTTTCTTT	CASSYSDGDTEAFF
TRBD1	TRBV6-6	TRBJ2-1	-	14	TGTGCCAGCAGGCACTCCGACAGGGTTGATGAGCAGTTCTTC	CASRHSDRVDEQFF
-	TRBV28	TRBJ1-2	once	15	TGTGCCAGCAGTTTATCCCCCGGACCCTATGGCGGCTACACCTTC	CASSLSPGPYGGYTF
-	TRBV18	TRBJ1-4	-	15	TGTGCCAGCTCGGATGGATTGCAAACTAATGAAAAACTGTTTTTT	CASSDGLQTNEKLFF
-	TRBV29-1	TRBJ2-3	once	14	TGCAGCGTTGAAGGTCCAGGGGGCACAGATACGCAGTATTTT	CSVEGPGGTDTQYF